This TCR beta chain comes out of a study of blood T cell repertoires in COVID-19. The CDR3 spans 17 residues. Germline V CDR1 and CDR2: MGHRA, YSYEKL. Trimming took off 1 base at V and 0 bases at J, with 12 bases between the two ends. Profiling relied on immunoSEQ multiplex PCR, and the TCRdb table lists in-frame clones only, not all of them. The data contain around 65,000 clones, approximately 83% of them singletons. The source of this sequence is a human donor in a cohort sampled during active COVID-19. The chain carries TRBV4-1 and TRBJ2-2; TRBD1 is a possible D gene (6 bases). Source material: peripheral blood. In nucleotides, the CDR3 is TGCGCCAGCAGCCAAGCGACAGGTCTAACGAACACCGGGGAGCTGTTTTTT. Protein sequence: CASSQATGLTNTGELFF.